This T cell receptor (beta chain) was sequenced for a study of blood T cell repertoires in COVID-19 (dated by TCRdb to between 2020 and 2021). Regarding the complete study: The collaborator samples originated in the United States, Italy and Spain and spanned the acute and convalescent phases of COVID-19. The prospective study material was composed of cDNA or gDNA derived from T cells, B-cell-depleted T cells, or PBMCs. The dataset comprised deeply sampled blood TCRbeta repertoires from subjects exposed to, actively infected with, or recovered from COVID-19. The repertoires were released in a freely available public database intended as a resource for research on the immune response to SARS-CoV-2. Samples were obtained from the ongoing ImmuneRACE study (first 160 participants) and from approximately 1,200 subjects provided by 6 global collaborators. Sample metadata almost always included a de-identified subject ID, COVID-19 status, age in years and sex. HLA class I and class II types, where available, came from metadata supplied by the sample provider rather than from assay-based typing. Broader findings and caveats from the paper: The amount of clinical and demographic metadata varied by source and participant and was provided uncurated.

The germline V gene (reference sequence) supplies CDR1 SGHAT and CDR2 FQDESV. Germline trimming amounts to 8 bases on V and 5 bases on J, with 11 as the count of junction bases outside the gene matches. From cysteine to phenylalanine, the CDR3 is 14 amino acids long. Of all the DNA, just the CDR3 is kept, 42 bases in frame from base 1. Another Seattle source contributed samples from volunteer blood donors who had recovered from COVID-19. The collaborating institutions used their own protocols to collect whole blood in K2EDTA tubes. Collaborator samples were shipped for TCRbeta analysis as frozen whole blood, isolated PBMCs, or DNA extracted from either sample type. On this clone: What antigen it recognizes has not been identified. No base-level quality is on record; no much larger clone is a single base apart.

TCRbeta CDR3 regions were amplified from genomic DNA by means of the immunoSEQ Assay, a bias-controlled multiplex PCR. Per the source publication's procedure: Nucleated cell counts per sample were estimated from amplification of reference gene primers within the assay. To quantify the absolute abundance of each unique TCRbeta CDR3 rearrangement, sequence reads were collapsed and filtered. For each sample, productive Simpson clonality was calculated by taking the square root of Simpson's diversity index across productive rearrangements. TCRdb stores this immuneACCESS table with in-frame sequences only. Part of the clones is absent; in the studies checked, under half of the shortfall reflects unresolved V genes, and no reason is known for the rest. V and J calls and clone size follow that table, whereas D and trimming were derived from the DNA. The table for this sample lists hundreds of thousands of clones; 87% of them were counted only once. 12% of the sample goes to the ten largest clones.

Sequenced: peripheral blood. The chain is encoded by TRBV11-1 joined to TRBJ1-1; TRBD1 lines up with 7 middle nucleotides. The sequence came from a woman under 30 who had recovered from COVID-19. DNA sequence: TGTGCCAGCCGTCGACAGGGAGGAGGGACTGAAGCTTTCTTT. Its translation is CASRRQGGGTEAFF.